Listed below are T cell receptor beta chains from one sample, sequenced in a study of blood T cell repertoires in COVID-19. Only in-frame clones appear in the TCRdb table, and some are missing; sequencing was by immunoSEQ multiplex PCR. The profile shows fewer than 250,000 clones, around 90% of them singletons. The source material was PBMCs or T cells enriched from blood (not recorded which). These receptor sequences come from a man aged 25 to 40 in a cohort exposed to, infected with or recovered from COVID-19 (not recorded which). CDR3s leave out the opening cysteine and the closing phenylalanine or tryptophan. Each record gives: D gene, V gene, J gene, CDR3 protein. A D gene is named only where the DNA matches it firmly.

TRBD2	TRBV4-2	TRBJ2-1	ASSQKSGLAGGSSYNEQF
TRBD1	TRBV7-2	TRBJ1-2	ASSLPGQGSSYT
TRBD2	TRBV7-9	TRBJ2-3	ASSLGTSGTTDTQY
TRBD1	TRBV23-1	TRBJ1-5	ASSQAPDRNNQPQH
.	TRBV11-2	TRBJ2-2	ASSLAVSGGELF
.	TRBV5-6	TRBJ1-4	ASSLVGAPNEKLF
.	TRBV24-1	TRBJ2-3	ATSDPKIRTESFTDTQY
.	TRBV7-9	TRBJ2-1	ASSPVSYNEQF
.	TRBV20-1	TRBJ1-3	SASTGLSRGNTIY
TRBD2	TRBV29-1	TRBJ2-1	SVARWTSSNEQF
.	TRBV18	TRBJ1-3	ASSPLQGGGNTIY
.	TRBV19	TRBJ2-3	ASSLGQQTDTQY
.	TRBV4-2	TRBJ1-6	ASSQEAVLVPLNSPLH
TRBD1	TRBV2	TRBJ1-5	ASGGQGSLIIDQPQH
TRBD1	TRBV10-3	TRBJ1-3	AISEPRDRTGNTIY
TRBD1	TRBV9	TRBJ1-2	ASSMGGQGRYGYT
.	TRBV18	TRBJ1-5	ASSPGGASQPQH
.	TRBV3-1/TRBV3-2	TRBJ2-2	ASSRDLAPPNTGELF
TRBD1	TRBV5-6	TRBJ1-3	ASSWVGTGSGNTIY
.	TRBV21-1	TRBJ2-7	ASRPLGDRSYEQY
.	TRBV6-5	TRBJ2-5	ASSYLEGSQY
.	TRBV10-1	TRBJ1-5	ASSESWGDQPQH
.	TRBV18	TRBJ2-1	ASPKAVGNEQF
.	TRBV9	TRBJ2-7	ASSAEGYEQY
TRBD1	TRBV9	TRBJ1-1	ASSYTTGATEAF
.	TRBV19	TRBJ1-5	ASSIAGSYQPQH
.	TRBV5-1	TRBJ1-1	ASNSRKGENTEAF
.	TRBV10-2	TRBJ1-1	ASTGGLTEAF
TRBD2	TRBV11-3	TRBJ2-1	ASSPRTSGSNEQF
.	TRBV12-3/TRBV12-4	TRBJ2-1	ASSSNSRVWKF
.	TRBV28	TRBJ2-7	ASSLETSTRGAYEQY
TRBD1	TRBV29-1	TRBJ1-4	SVALTGGNEKLF
.	TRBV5-1	TRBJ1-3	ASTPGNSGNTIY
.	TRBV6-5	TRBJ1-3	ASSLQVAGNTIY
TRBD1	TRBV4-2	TRBJ2-7	ASSQGDRGLGEQY
.	TRBV2	TRBJ2-2	ASIYRENTGELF
.	TRBV28	TRBJ2-7	ASGGTASSRY
TRBD1	TRBV4-2	TRBJ2-2	ASTASRTGTSGELF
TRBD2	TRBV19	TRBJ2-3	ASSIDLPAGPTDTQY
.	TRBV7-2	TRBJ1-5	ASSPRSGNQPQH
.	TRBV5-6	TRBJ2-7	ASSLLVYEQY
TRBD2	TRBV3-1/TRBV3-2	TRBJ2-7	ASSRIAGGPIYEQY
TRBD2	TRBV9	TRBJ2-7	ASSESGIPWGEQY
.	TRBV15	TRBJ1-5	AVGRGGNQPQH
TRBD2	TRBV19	TRBJ2-3	ASSISSGGTDTQY
TRBD1	TRBV5-1	TRBJ2-2	ASSTGTGRPGELF
.	TRBV9	TRBJ1-2	ASSVAGKANYGYT
.	TRBV5-1	TRBJ2-1	ASSSLASSSYNEQF
TRBD2	TRBV5-4	TRBJ2-3	ASSLGGSGFPTQY
TRBD1	TRBV7-6	TRBJ1-1	ASSLGLQGTNTEAF
TRBD2	TRBV28	TRBJ2-1	ASSFISSGSVDEQF
.	TRBV7-8	TRBJ1-5	ASSSSGGINQPQH
.	TRBV3-1/TRBV3-2	TRBJ1-2	ASSQDGAGYGYT
.	TRBV7-8	TRBJ1-1	ASSSGQNAF
TRBD1	TRBV3-1/TRBV3-2	TRBJ2-7	ASSQIQGSSYEQY
.	TRBV27	TRBJ2-5	ASTPGGQETQY
TRBD1	TRBV23-1	TRBJ1-2	ASSQSRDRPYGYT
.	TRBV28	TRBJ1-3	ASSSGGRSGNTIY
TRBD2	TRBV7-2	TRBJ2-2	ASSSGTSFLTGELF